This T cell receptor beta chain was profiled in a study of cytomegalovirus exposure and HLA in healthy donors. Findings and limits, study-wide: Some V segments (TRBV6-2 and TRBV6-3 among them) were excluded as indistinguishable. Later analysis placed DRB1 highest and HLA-C lowest in TCR association rates, which differed by HLA locus.

Note on this clone: Its antigen is unknown. Other DNA sequences within the sample encode an identical CDR3.

Germline loops: CDR1 SGDLS, CDR2 YYNGEE. V was pared by 2 bases and J by 4 bases, with 10 bases between. There are 14 residues in the CDR3. When sampled, the donors appeared nominally healthy, though they likely had unrecorded immune exposures. The PCR used 60 Vbeta and 13 Jbeta primers. Sequenced by immunoSEQ multiplex PCR; TCRdb stores in-frame clones only, minus some. The sample shows 90,000 to 150,000 clones, around 80% of them seen only once. Sequenced input: PBMCs. This chain connects TRBV9 to TRBJ1-5; D is possibly TRBD1 (6 bases). The sequence came from a man aged 45 to 65 in good health and CMV-seronegative. CDR3 sequence (DNA): TGTGCCAGCAGCGTGACAGGAACGAATCAGCCCCAGCATTTT. Protein: CASSVTGTNQPQHF.